The present TCR beta chain was sequenced within a study of T-cell memory formation after mild COVID-19. Study-wide points: Day 15 to 85 contracting clones showed balanced CD4/CD8; later expanders leaned CD4+.

TCRdb re-analysed the 5' RACE reads in MiXCR, keeping a single row per CDR3 protein. The sample records 470,000 or so distinct CDR3 sequences, over 15% being singletons. CDR1 is LGHNA, CDR2 YSLEER, per germline. V lost 1 base and J lost 13, with 19 bases in between. This CDR3 region has 15 residues. This clonotype was detected a few times. No antigen is known for it. J is TRBJ1-4 and V is TRBV4-3; weak D call: TRBD1 (5 bases). Material: PBMCs or a T cell subset sorted from them (not recorded which). This TCR was recovered from a young man who had mild COVID-19 (a few samples of this study predate the infection). Cell type and time point are not known. CDR3 protein: CASSQGGTVIGGLFF. The CDR3 DNA reads as TGCGCCAGCAGCCAAGGTGGCACGGTTATTGGGGGACTGTTTTTT.